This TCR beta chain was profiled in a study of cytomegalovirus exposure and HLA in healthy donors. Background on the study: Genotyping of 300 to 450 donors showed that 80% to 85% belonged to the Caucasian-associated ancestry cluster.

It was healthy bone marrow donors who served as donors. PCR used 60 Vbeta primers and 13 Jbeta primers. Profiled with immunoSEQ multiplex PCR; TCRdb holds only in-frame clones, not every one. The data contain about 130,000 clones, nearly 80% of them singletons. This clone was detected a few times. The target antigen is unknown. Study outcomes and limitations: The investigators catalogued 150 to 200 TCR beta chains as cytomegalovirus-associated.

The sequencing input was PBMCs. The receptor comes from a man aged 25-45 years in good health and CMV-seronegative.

The CDR3 loop reads CASSLYGAIHEQFF. CDR3 in DNA: TGTGCCAGCAGCTTATACGGAGCAATCCATGAGCAGTTCTTC. The chain links TRBV7-2 to TRBJ2-1; D remains ambiguous. Per the germline V gene, CDR1 is SGHTA and CDR2 is FQGNSA. V shed 2 bases and J shed 8 bases, with 13 bases lying between them. CDR3 length equals 14 residues.